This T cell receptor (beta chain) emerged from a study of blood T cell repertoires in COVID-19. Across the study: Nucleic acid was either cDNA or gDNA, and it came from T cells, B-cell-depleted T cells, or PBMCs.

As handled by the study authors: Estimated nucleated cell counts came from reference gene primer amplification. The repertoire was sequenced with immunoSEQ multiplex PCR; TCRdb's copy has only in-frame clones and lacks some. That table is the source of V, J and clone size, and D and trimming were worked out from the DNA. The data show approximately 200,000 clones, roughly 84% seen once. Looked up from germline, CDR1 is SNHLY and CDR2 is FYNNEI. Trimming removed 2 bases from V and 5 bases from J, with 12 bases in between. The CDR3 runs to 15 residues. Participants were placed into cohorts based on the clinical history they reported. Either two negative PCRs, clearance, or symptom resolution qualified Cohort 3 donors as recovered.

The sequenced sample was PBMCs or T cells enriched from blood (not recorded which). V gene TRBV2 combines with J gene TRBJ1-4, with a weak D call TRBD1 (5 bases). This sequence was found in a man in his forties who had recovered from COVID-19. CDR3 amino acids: CASSEMGQANEKLFF. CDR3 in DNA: TGTGCCAGCAGTGAAATGGGGCAGGCAAATGAAAAACTGTTTTTT.